This TCR beta chain stems from a study of shared clonotypes between healthy human individuals. Points from the study as a whole: As a rule, naive subsets had a larger estimated richness than memory subsets.

The assay was immunoSEQ multiplex PCR, and TCRdb's table has in-frame clones only and misses some. The repertoire holds under 1 million clones, with around 96% as singletons. As to this clone: Antigen: not known.

The naive CD8 fraction comprised CD45RO-negative cells positively selected for CCR7 and excluded terminally differentiated effector memory CD45RA+ cells. Sequencing input: naive CD8+ T cells sorted from blood. The receptor was isolated from a man aged 25 to 40 in good health.

Here the CDR3 reads CASSPGTSGRGPSDTQYF. In DNA form, the CDR3 reads TGTGCCAGCAGCCCCGGGACTAGCGGGAGGGGTCCTTCAGATACGCAGTATTTT. The chain uses TRBV14 and TRBJ2-3; 16 bases agree with TRBD2. This CDR3 region has 18 residues. Germline CDR1 SGHDN, CDR2 FVKESK. V shed 4 bases, J shed 4 bases, and the junction held 8 bases outside the gene matches.